What follows is one TCR beta chain and its context. Unique molecular identifiers were incorporated during preparation of the TCRbeta library. TCRdb re-called the PCR reads through MiXCR, storing one row per CDR3 protein. The data show around 530,000 distinct CDR3 sequences, around a third seen once. The data derive from a study of T-cell reconstitution after alpha-beta-depleted transplantation in children. V lost 2 bases to trimming and J lost 8 bases, with 12 bases between them. The germline V gene encodes CDR1 SGHTA and CDR2 FQGTGA. The CDR3 totals 13 residues. The J gene is TRBJ1-1, the V gene TRBV7-3; tentative D call: TRBD1 (6 bases). This clonotype was obtained from a human donor who donated a stem cell graft to a child with aplastic anemia. The sample was PBMCs from the stem cell graft donor, taken from the stem cell graft. CDR3 region: CASSLVPGQEAFF. As DNA, the CDR3 is TGTGCCAGCAGCTTAGTTCCGGGACAAGAAGCTTTCTTT.